The 2 T cell receptor beta chains given below trace back to one sample, sequenced in a study of T cell repertoires in cytomegalovirus infection. No antigen has been assigned to these receptors. TCRdb recomputed calls from the reads with MiXCR, one row per CDR3 protein. The table lists 900,000 to 950,000 distinct CDR3 sequences, approximately 30% of them singletons. The starting material was cultured CD8+ T cells from PBMCs, obtained from culture after CMV antigen stimulation. Receptor source: a human donor in good health (CMV status not recorded). Some clones in this sample may be carry-over from other donors' samples.

This clonotype showed up just a few times. This chain joins TRBV4-1 and TRBJ1-1, with TRBD1 matching over 8 bases. Germline V gene data show CDR1 as MGHRA and CDR2 as YSYEKL. The CDR3 loop spans 17 amino acids. V shed 4 bases and J 3 bases; nucleotides not matched to a gene: 13. Here the CDR3 DNA reads TGCGCCAGCAGCCGGGCAGGGGGCTTGAAGAGGGACACTGAAGCTTTCTTT. This sequence encodes CASSRAGGLKRDTEAFF.

The gene calls are TRBV7-6 and TRBJ1-5; a possible D gene is TRBD1 (6 bases). The germline V and J ends were trimmed by 0 bases and 4 bases, with 10 bases remaining between them. The CDR3 contains 15 residues. Looked up from germline, CDR1 is SGHVS and CDR2 is FNYEAQ. CDR3 in DNA: TGTGCCAGCAGCTTAGCGGTACAGGGTAATCAGCCCCAGCATTTT. Its protein product is CASSLAVQGNQPQHF.